A single TCR beta chain is shown here with its context. This clonotype was found a few times. The target of this receptor is not known. The junction differs from germline at one of its ends, possibly a read error. The method behind the library was 5' RACE. For sequencing, an Illumina HiSeq 2000 was employed. A universal primer binding site was added through template switching, and the final cDNA carried a unique molecular identifier so that TCR cDNA molecules could be counted accurately. Specific primers in the conserved constant-segment region were used to synthesize first-strand cDNA for TCR alpha and beta chains. To control for contamination, every cDNA library was double barcoded, receiving both a SMART-Mk sample barcode and Illumina barcodes. TruSeq adapter sequences along with Illumina sample barcodes were introduced in two successive PCR steps. The Illumina HiSeq platform was used with custom primers to sequence TCR alpha and beta cDNA libraries. In the source study's methods: Unique molecular identifiers were extracted from raw reads with MiGEC, and CDR3 positions were determined with MiXCR. Recombination models were inferred per individual with the repgenHMM and IGoR tools using an EM algorithm. The tcR package in R was used for shared clonotype analysis, with sharing normalized by the product of cloneset sizes. Out-of-frame nonproductive sequences were analyzed to study raw recombination free of thymic and clonal selection effects. TCRdb applied fastp at Q25 and MiXCR to the public reads, then kept only in-frame beta chains. Merged by CDR3 protein, the rows form single entries marked with the most common genes and DNA. The V and J calls were not made by the authors but by TCRdb's processing. The sample table records about 1.7 million distinct CDR3 sequences; around a third of these occur just once. About 0.27% of the sample is held by the ten biggest clonotypes.

This sample is part of a study of identical twins listed by TCRdb under 2016. Study-level background: The study deep-sequenced TCR alpha and beta repertoires from monozygotic twins, unrelated adults of various ages and cord blood to test whether fetal clonotypes persist. To rule out contamination, replicate twin experiments were performed at different times with different library preparation protocols.

What the work shows at the level of the full study, not this receptor alone: Invariant T cells such as MAIT and iNKT could partly confound zero-insertion analyses, though diverse VJ usage argued against this for most clonotypes. Excess twin sharing in beta out-of-frame sequences was weaker because fewer shared sequences lowered the signal-to-noise ratio. Conclusions relied on cross-sectional statistical analysis, since the same donors could not be followed over many years. Out-of-frame TCR alpha sharing in monozygotic twins was systematically underestimated by recombination models, whereas sharing between unrelated individuals was in agreement with the recombination models. Out-of-frame TCR alpha sequences shared between twins showed an excess of low generation-probability sequences compared with coincidental sharing between unrelated individuals. Abundant cord blood beta clonotypes had fewer insertions, young adult naive repertoires showed a similar but weaker trend, and memory repertoires showed no such trend.

Only healthy Caucasian donors were included. Inclusive of the bounding cysteine and phenylalanine, the CDR3 is 15 residues long. Kept here is only the CDR3 DNA, which spans 45 bases and is read in frame from base 1. CDR1 and CDR2 are read off the germline V gene (reference sequence) as SEHNR and FQNEAQ. The receptor was isolated from a newborn girl in good health. Recombination linked TRBV7-9 to TRBJ2-3; the central 8 bases match TRBD1. The sequenced material came from cord blood. In nucleotides, the sequence is TGTGCCAGCAGCCCAGGACTGCGCGGGACAGGTACGCAGTATTTT. Its product reads: CASSPGLRGTGTQYF.